The sequence of this T cell receptor (beta chain) was determined in a study of blood T cell repertoires in COVID-19 (dated by TCRdb to about 2020). About the study as a whole: Samples from collaborators originated in the United States, Italy and Spain and spanned both the acute and convalescent phases of COVID-19. The prospective study material was composed of cDNA or gDNA derived from T cells, B-cell-depleted T cells, or PBMCs. Deeply sampled blood TCRbeta repertoires from subjects exposed to, actively infected with, or recovered from COVID-19 were included in the dataset. The repertoires were released in a freely available public database meant as a resource for research on the immune response to SARS-CoV-2. The samples were drawn from the first 160 participants of the ongoing ImmuneRACE study and from under 1,500 subjects provided by 6 global collaborators. Nearly every sample came with metadata listing a de-identified subject ID, COVID-19 status, age in years and sex. Where available, HLA class I and class II types were obtained from metadata supplied by the sample provider rather than from assay-based typing.

After removal of 2 bases from V and 3 bases from J, the junction retains 5 bases not matched to a gene. The CDR3 sequence holds 15 residues, the cysteine and phenylalanine included. The read is trimmed to its CDR3 DNA, 45 bases read in frame from base 1. The germline V gene gives CDR1 as SGHRS and CDR2 as YFSETQ. Turning to this clone: Its antigen is still unknown. Per-base qualities were not stored, and no clone one base away is much larger.

The collaborating institutions used their own protocols to collect whole blood in K2EDTA tubes. For TCRbeta analysis, collaborators shipped samples in one of three forms: frozen whole blood, isolated PBMCs, or DNA extracted from either of those sample types. The immunoSEQ Assay, a bias-controlled multiplex PCR, was used to amplify TCRbeta CDR3 regions from genomic DNA. The paper's processing steps were these. Within the assay, amplification of reference gene primers was used to estimate how many nucleated cells each sample contained. To quantify the absolute abundance of each unique TCRbeta CDR3 rearrangement, sequence reads were collapsed and filtered. For each sample, productive Simpson clonality was calculated as the square root of Simpson's diversity index over productive rearrangements. TCRdb's version of the immuneACCESS table is confined to in-frame rearrangements and falls short of the full clone set. An unresolved V gene accounts for under half of the shortfall where checked; the remainder is of unknown origin. That table is the source of V, J and clone size, and D and trimming were worked out from the DNA. Here the sample has about 21,000 clones; 70% to 85% occur a single time. The top ten hold about 6% of the sample.

Study-wide conclusions, independent of this receptor: The quantity of clinical and demographic metadata differed by source and by participant and was supplied without curation.

The chain is encoded by TRBV5-1 joined to TRBJ2-5; the central 9 bases match TRBD2. The receptor was isolated from a human donor in a cohort sampled during active COVID-19. The specimen sequenced was peripheral blood. In nucleotide form, the sequence is TGCGCCAGCAGCTTTAGAGTAGCGGGAGAAGAGACCCAGTACTTC. It encodes CASSFRVAGEETQYF.